This TCR beta chain came from a study of blood T cell repertoires in COVID-19. In the study overall: The samples span acute and convalescent COVID-19 from the United States, Italy and Spain. PBMCs, B-cell-depleted T cells, or T cells were the source of the cDNA or gDNA that made up the material.

In the study's own analysis: Scientists estimated how many nucleated cells there were by amplifying reference gene primers. The assay was immunoSEQ multiplex PCR, and TCRdb's table has in-frame clones only and misses some. That table furnishes V, J and clone size, whereas the DNA furnished D and trimming. The sample carries just over 35,000 clones, over 75% recorded once. Per germline, CDR1 SGHAT and CDR2 FQDESV (reference sequence). V was trimmed by 4 bases and J by 4 bases, leaving 13 bases between them. This CDR3 comprises 15 residues. The sample taken for sequencing was peripheral blood. The TCR comes from a human donor in a cohort sampled during active COVID-19. The J gene is TRBJ2-2, the V gene TRBV11-1; maybe TRBD2 (7 bases). The CDR3 here is CASSSRAGATGELFF. CDR3 DNA: TGTGCCAGCAGCTCCCGGGCGGGGGCCACCGGGGAGCTGTTTTTT.